A selection of T cell receptor beta chains follows, all from one sample in a study of blood T cell repertoires in COVID-19. TCRdb keeps only in-frame clones here, not all; method: immunoSEQ multiplex PCR. The sample shows about 160,000 clones, 85% to 95% of them seen only once. The sample consisted of peripheral blood. The receptor source for this set is a woman between 50 and 59 years old with acute or convalescent COVID-19. Each CDR3 is given with its conserved first and last residue. The D gene is left open where the match is weak. The listing skips clone size in some rows; elsewhere it reads once, few, many or a size class.

clone_size j_call v_call d_call cdr3_aa
few TRBJ1-2 TRBV28 NA CASSLSGNYGYTF
NA TRBJ2-7 TRBV19 NA CASNPGYEQYF
NA TRBJ1-1 TRBV6-1 NA CASSEAIRTRGAFF
NA TRBJ1-3 TRBV6-5 TRBD1 CASSYGTGVGNTIYF
NA TRBJ2-2 TRBV30 TRBD2 CAHGSELFKRGETGELFF
once TRBJ1-5 TRBV30 NA CAWSRDNNQPQHF
NA TRBJ2-5 TRBV4-1 NA CASSQRQDQETQYF
NA TRBJ1-2 TRBV7-2 TRBD1 CASSPTGGAVGYTF
few TRBJ2-2 TRBV5-1 TRBD1 CASSNRQGANGGELFF
once TRBJ1-2 TRBV20-1 NA CSANRAYGYTF
NA TRBJ2-7 TRBV9 TRBD2 CASSVASGGAYEQYF
NA TRBJ1-2 TRBV5-5 TRBD1 CASSSATGKVRYGYTF
NA TRBJ2-7 TRBV10-1 NA CASSEPDSKQYF
NA TRBJ2-6 TRBV6-2/TRBV6-3 NA CASSHTPLGRPGDSGANVLTF
NA TRBJ1-2 TRBV5-4 NA CASSPPNGGVDYGYTF
NA TRBJ2-7 TRBV6-5 NA CASRSPIYEQYF
NA TRBJ2-1 TRBV7-2 NA CASSWETSWDEQFF
once TRBJ1-5 TRBV12-3/TRBV12-4 NA CASSLAENQPQHF
NA TRBJ1-4 TRBV11-2 NA CASTRGLRTNEKLFF
NA TRBJ2-3 TRBV7-2 TRBD2 CASSLGGVWPQYF
NA TRBJ2-5 TRBV7-3 TRBD2 CASSGGREETQYF
NA TRBJ2-1 TRBV21-1 NA CASKIYSGRAINEQFF
NA TRBJ2-3 TRBV27 NA CASSLGGSTDTQYF
NA TRBJ2-1 TRBV7-6 TRBD1 CASGPGTARVVGEQFF
NA TRBJ2-7 TRBV7-2 TRBD2 CASSPGTTSYEQYF
NA TRBJ2-3 TRBV2 TRBD2 CASSDGTSGRFTDTQYF
NA TRBJ1-4 TRBV7-2 NA CASSLGLRGPGEKLFF
NA TRBJ2-7 TRBV30 NA CAWSKGHSYEQYF
NA TRBJ2-2 TRBV19 NA CASSIGYVANTGELFF
once TRBJ1-5 TRBV28 TRBD1 CASSLMGQGNQPQHF
NA TRBJ1-1 TRBV2 TRBD1 CASSGDRGFSEAFF
NA TRBJ2-5 TRBV9 TRBD2 CASSVAVTSGAFLQETQYF
NA TRBJ2-3 TRBV6-5 TRBD2 CASTSSGGGTDTQYF
NA TRBJ1-2 TRBV7-9 NA CASSPPGLVNYGYTF
NA TRBJ1-2 TRBV15 TRBD1 CATRPRGQGRNYGYTF
NA TRBJ2-3 TRBV7-6 TRBD1 CASSSTGVTDTQYF
few TRBJ2-1 TRBV28 TRBD2 CASSQLGSLAGWDNEQFF
NA TRBJ2-5 TRBV6-9 TRBD1 CARLNRDRATLGGETQYF
NA TRBJ2-7 TRBV5-4 NA CASSSGGSHEQYF
NA TRBJ1-5 TRBV27 NA CASSLRGGGNQPQHF
NA TRBJ1-6 TRBV7-2 NA CASSLAGQINSPLHF
NA TRBJ2-3 TRBV4-3 TRBD1 CASSHGQGGETQYF
NA TRBJ2-1 TRBV30 TRBD2 CAWSVPIGTILGAQFF
NA TRBJ2-2 TRBV28 NA CASRNYGELFF
once TRBJ1-1 TRBV4-1 NA CASSLQPLVGTEAFF
once TRBJ2-5 TRBV24-1 TRBD2 CATSDPLTSGETQYF
NA TRBJ1-2 TRBV27 NA CASSLSGAEHTFDYGYTF